The T cell receptor (beta chain) under discussion was sequenced for a study of cytomegalovirus exposure and HLA in healthy donors. About the study: In a later analysis, it was reported that the roughly 130 validation repertoires had been produced on the same platform as the roughly 700 repertoires belonging to the first cohort. General study points: According to a later analysis, TCR clusters from the first cohort tended to co-occur in the 120 or so validation repertoires. Rare TCR sequences predominated, though certain public TCRs were found in many donors. As confirmed in vitro, three CMV-associated chains were specific for CMV antigens.

In the case of this clone: Its antigen is not identified.

Clones were sequenced by immunoSEQ multiplex PCR, and TCRdb holds only the in-frame ones, with some missing. The repertoire holds roughly 330,000 clones, around 87% seen once, with 1% to 1.5% in the top ten. J was trimmed by 2 bases and V by 5 bases; bases with no gene match: 4. This CDR3 spans 15 amino acids. The germline V gene encodes CDR1 MNHEY and CDR2 SMNVEV (reference sequence). V gene TRBV27 combines with J gene TRBJ2-1, with 9 bases identical to TRBD2. This TCR derives from a woman aged 25 to 45 in good health and CMV-seropositive. The sequencing input was PBMCs. CDR3 loop: CASSRSGGAYNEQFF. CDR3 bases: TGTGCCAGCAGTCGTAGCGGGGGAGCCTACAATGAGCAGTTCTTC.